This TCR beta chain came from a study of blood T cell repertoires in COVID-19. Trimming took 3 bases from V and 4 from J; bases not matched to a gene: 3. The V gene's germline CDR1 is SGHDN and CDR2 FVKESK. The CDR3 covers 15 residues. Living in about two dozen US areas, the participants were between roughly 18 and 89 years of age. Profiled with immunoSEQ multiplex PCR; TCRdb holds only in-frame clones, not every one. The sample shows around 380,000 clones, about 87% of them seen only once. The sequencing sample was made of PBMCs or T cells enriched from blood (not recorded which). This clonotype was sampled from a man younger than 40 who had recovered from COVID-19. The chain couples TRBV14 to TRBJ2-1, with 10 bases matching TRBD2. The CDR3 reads CASSQLAGAYNEQFF. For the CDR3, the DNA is TGTGCCAGCAGCCAGCTAGCGGGGGCTTACAATGAGCAGTTCTTC.